The following is a T cell receptor beta chain sequence with its context. This entry comes from a study of blood T cell repertoires in COVID-19. This CDR3 contains 12 residues. The V gene's germline CDR1 is SEHNR and CDR2 FQNEAQ (reference sequence). V dropped 5 bases and J dropped 5; count of bases not matched to a gene: 2. In the original workflow: Amplification of reference gene primers provided the estimated nucleated cell counts. TCRdb keeps only in-frame clones here, not all; method: immunoSEQ multiplex PCR. V and J calls plus clone size are reproduced from that table; the DNA served to infer D and trimming. The sample has 150,000 to 200,000 clones, 79% seen once.

The sequence was collected from a woman aged 60-75 years with COVID-19, enrolled during active disease. Material: peripheral blood. The V call is TRBV7-9, the J call TRBJ1-1, with 7 bases that match TRBD1. The chain's CDR3 is CASSEGQTEAFF. The CDR3 DNA is TGTGCCAGCAGCGAGGGACAGACTGAAGCTTTCTTT.